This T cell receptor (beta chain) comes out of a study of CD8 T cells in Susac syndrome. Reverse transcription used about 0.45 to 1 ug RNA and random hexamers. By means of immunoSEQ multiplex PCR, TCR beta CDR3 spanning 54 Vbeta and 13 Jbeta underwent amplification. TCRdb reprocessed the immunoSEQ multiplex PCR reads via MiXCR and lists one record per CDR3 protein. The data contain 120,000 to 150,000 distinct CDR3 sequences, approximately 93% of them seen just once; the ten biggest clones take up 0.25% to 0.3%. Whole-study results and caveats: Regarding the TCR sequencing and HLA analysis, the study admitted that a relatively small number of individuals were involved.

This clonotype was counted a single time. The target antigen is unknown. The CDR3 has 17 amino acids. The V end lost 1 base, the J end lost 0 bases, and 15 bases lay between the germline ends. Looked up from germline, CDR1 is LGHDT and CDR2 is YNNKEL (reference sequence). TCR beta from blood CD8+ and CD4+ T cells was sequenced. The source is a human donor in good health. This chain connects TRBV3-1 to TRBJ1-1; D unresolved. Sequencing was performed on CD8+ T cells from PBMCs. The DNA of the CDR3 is TGTGCCAGCAGCCAAGGTTTGATCGGCTTACTGAACACTGAAGCTTTCTTT. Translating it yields CASSQGLIGLLNTEAFF.